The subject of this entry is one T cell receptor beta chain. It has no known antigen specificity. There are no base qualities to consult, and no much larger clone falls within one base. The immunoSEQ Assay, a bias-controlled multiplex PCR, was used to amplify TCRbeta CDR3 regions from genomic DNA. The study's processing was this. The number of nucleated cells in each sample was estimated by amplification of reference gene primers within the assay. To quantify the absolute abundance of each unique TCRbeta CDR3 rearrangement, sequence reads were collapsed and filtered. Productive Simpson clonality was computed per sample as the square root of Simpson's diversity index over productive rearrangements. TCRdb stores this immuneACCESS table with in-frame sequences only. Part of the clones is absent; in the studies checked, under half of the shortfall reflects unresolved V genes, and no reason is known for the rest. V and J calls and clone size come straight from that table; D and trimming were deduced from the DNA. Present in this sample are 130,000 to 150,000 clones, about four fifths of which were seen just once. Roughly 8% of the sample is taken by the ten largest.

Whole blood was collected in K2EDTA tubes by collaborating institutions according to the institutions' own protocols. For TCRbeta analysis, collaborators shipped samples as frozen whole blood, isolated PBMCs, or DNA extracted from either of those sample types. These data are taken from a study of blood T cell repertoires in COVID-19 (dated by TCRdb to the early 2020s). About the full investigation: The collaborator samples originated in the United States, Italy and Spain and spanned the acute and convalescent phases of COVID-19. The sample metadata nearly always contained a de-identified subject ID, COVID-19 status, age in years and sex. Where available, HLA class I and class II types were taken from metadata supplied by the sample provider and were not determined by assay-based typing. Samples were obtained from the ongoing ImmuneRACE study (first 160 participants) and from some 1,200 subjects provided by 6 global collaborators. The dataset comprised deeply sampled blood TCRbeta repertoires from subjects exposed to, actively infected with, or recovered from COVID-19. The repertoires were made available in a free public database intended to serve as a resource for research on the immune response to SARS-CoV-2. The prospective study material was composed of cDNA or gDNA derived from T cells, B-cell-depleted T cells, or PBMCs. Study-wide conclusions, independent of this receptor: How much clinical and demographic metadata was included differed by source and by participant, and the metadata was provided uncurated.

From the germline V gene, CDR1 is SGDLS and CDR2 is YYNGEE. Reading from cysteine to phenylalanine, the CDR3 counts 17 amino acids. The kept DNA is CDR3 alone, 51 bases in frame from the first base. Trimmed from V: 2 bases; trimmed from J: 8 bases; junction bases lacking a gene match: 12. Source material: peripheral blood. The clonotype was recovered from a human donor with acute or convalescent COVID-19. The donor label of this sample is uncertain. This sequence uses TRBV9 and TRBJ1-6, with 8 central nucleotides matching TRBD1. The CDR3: CASSVTGGSDDYSPLHF. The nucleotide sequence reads TGTGCCAGCAGCGTTACAGGGGGATCGGATGATTATTCACCCCTCCACTTT.